The T cell receptor beta chain under discussion was sequenced for a study of cytomegalovirus exposure and HLA in healthy donors. Study in general: Earlier work reported 100 million or so unique TCR beta sequences from 150 million to 200 million T cells. Study-level results: Reports state that TCR beta sequences accurately predicted most subjects' HLA-A and HLA-B alleles. Per published reports, the classifier diagnosed cytomegalovirus status with high specificity and sensitivity.

Primers for the PCR totalled 60 Vbeta and 13 Jbeta. Per the original methods: In a later analysis, some 80 million unique TCR beta chains included roughly 11 million shared by two or more donors. Profiled with immunoSEQ multiplex PCR; TCRdb holds only in-frame clones, not every one. The DNA was the basis for D and trimming; V, J and clone size are from that table. The sample gives 85,000 to 130,000 clones, 75% to 80% of which show up once; roughly 6% is in the top ten. This clone was seen a handful of times. Its antigen is unknown. The germline CDR1 and CDR2 sequences are SGHVS and FNYEAQ. This CDR3 contains 16 residues. V trimming: 1 base; J trimming: 5 bases; junction bases outside the gene matches: 7.

The rearrangement links TRBV7-6 to TRBJ2-1; TRBD1 matches 8 bases. The TCR sequence derives from a man aged 60 to 69 in good health and CMV-seropositive. The sample taken for sequencing was PBMCs. CDR3 amino acids: CASSLELTGANNEQFF. DNA of the CDR3: TGTGCCAGCAGCTTAGAACTGACAGGGGCTAACAATGAGCAGTTCTTC.